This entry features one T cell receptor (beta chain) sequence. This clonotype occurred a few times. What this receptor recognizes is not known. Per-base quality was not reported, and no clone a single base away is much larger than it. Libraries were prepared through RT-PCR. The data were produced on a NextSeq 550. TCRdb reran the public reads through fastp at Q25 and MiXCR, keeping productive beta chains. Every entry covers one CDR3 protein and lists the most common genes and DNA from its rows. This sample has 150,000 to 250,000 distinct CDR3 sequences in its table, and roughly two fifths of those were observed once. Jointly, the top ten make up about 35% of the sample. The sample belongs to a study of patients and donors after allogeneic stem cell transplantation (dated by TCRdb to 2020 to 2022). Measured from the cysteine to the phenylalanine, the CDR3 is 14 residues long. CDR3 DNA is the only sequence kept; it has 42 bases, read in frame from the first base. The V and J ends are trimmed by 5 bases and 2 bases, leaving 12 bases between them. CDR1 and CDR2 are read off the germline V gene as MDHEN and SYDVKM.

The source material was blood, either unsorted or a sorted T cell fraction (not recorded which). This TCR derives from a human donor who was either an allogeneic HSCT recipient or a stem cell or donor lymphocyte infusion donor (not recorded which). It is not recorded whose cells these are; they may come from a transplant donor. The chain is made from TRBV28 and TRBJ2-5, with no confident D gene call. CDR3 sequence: CASSPPVQQETQYF. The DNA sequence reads TGTGCCAGCAGTCCCCCCGTACAGCAAGAGACCCAGTACTTC. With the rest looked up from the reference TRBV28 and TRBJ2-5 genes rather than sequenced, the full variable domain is DVKVTQSSRYLVKRTGEKVFLECVQDMDHENMFWYRQDPGLGLRLIYFSYDVKMKEKGDIPEGYSVSREKKERFSLILESASTNQTSMYLCASSPPVQQETQYFGPGTRLLVL.